These T cell receptor beta chains were read from a single sample in a study of CD8 T cells in ankylosing spondylitis. Each CDR3 protein gets one entry after TCRdb re-called the 5' RACE reads with MiXCR. The sample lists about 240,000 distinct CDR3 sequences; more than 9% were seen once. Sequencing was done on a sample of blood, either unsorted or a sorted T cell fraction (not recorded which). These receptors originate from a male donor with ankylosing spondylitis or in good health (not recorded which). Each CDR3 is given with its conserved first and last residue. Each record gives: V gene, J gene, clone size, D gene, CDR3 DNA, CDR3 protein. The D gene is left open where the match is weak. The size of a clone is reported for some rows only, either as once, few or many, or as a class for expanded clones.

TRBV29-1	TRBJ2-2	many	TRBD2	TGCAGCGAGCGGGACGGAGCGACCGGGGAGCTGTTTTTT	CSERDGATGELFF
TRBV20-1	TRBJ2-3	many	.	TGCAGTGCTAGAGATGACAGCAGGAGCACAGATACGCAGTATTTT	CSARDDSRSTDTQYF
TRBV11-3	TRBJ2-1	many	.	TGTGCCAGCAGCCAACGGGACGGATTCTACTACAATGAGCAGTTCTTC	CASSQRDGFYYNEQFF
TRBV10-3	TRBJ2-1	few	.	TGTGCCATCAGCGACATGGGGAATGAGCAGTTCTTC	CAISDMGNEQFF
TRBV5-1	TRBJ2-7	many	TRBD1	TGCGCCAGCAGGTGGGGACAGGAAAGCTCCTACGAGCAGTACTTC	CASRWGQESSYEQYF
TRBV24-1	TRBJ2-3	many	.	TGTGCCACCAGTGTAGGCCCTACAGATACGCAGTATTTT	CATSVGPTDTQYF
TRBV5-1	TRBJ1-2	.	TRBD1	TGCGCCAGCAGCTTGGAGGGACAGGGCTTCTATGGCTACACCTTC	CASSLEGQGFYGYTF
TRBV5-5	TRBJ1-1	few	.	TGTGCCAGCAGCTCTCAGAGGGGTATGAACACTGAAGCTTTCTTT	CASSSQRGMNTEAFF
TRBV30	TRBJ1-6	few	.	TGTGCCTGGAAAAGGAGTTCACCCCTCCACTTT	CAWKRSSPLHF
TRBV5-6	TRBJ1-4	many	TRBD1	TGTGCCAGCAGCTTGGCGACAGGGGCTGAAAAACTGTTTTTT	CASSLATGAEKLFF
TRBV7-2	TRBJ2-7	few	TRBD2	TGTGCCAGCAGCTTGATAGGTAGGGCTAGCGGGGCCTACGAGCAGTACTTC	CASSLIGRASGAYEQYF
TRBV7-9	TRBJ2-5	many	.	TGTGCCAGCAGCTTAGCCGGACCGGATCAAGAGACCCAGTACTTC	CASSLAGPDQETQYF
TRBV2	TRBJ2-5	.	TRBD2	TGTGCCAGCAGGACCAGCGGGGGGCGAGAGACCCAGTACTTC	CASRTSGGRETQYF
TRBV5-1	TRBJ2-7	many	.	TGCGCCAGCAGCTTGGAAGGATTCTACGAGCAGTACTTC	CASSLEGFYEQYF
TRBV27	TRBJ2-1	many	.	TGTGCCAGCAGTTTCACGGGGGGCCTCAGTGAGCAGTTCTTC	CASSFTGGLSEQFF
TRBV6-5	TRBJ2-5	many	TRBD1	TGTGCCAGCAGTTACGTACAGGGGCGAAAAGAGACCCAGTACTTC	CASSYVQGRKETQYF
TRBV9	TRBJ2-1	.	TRBD1	TGTGCCAGCAGCGTCGGGGAGACAGGGTGGGTCGGTGAGCAGTTCTTC	CASSVGETGWVGEQFF
TRBV2	TRBJ2-2	many	.	TGTGCCAGCAGTCCCCGAGGGGGGTCCATATCTAGCGGGGAGCTGTTTTTT	CASSPRGGSISSGELFF
TRBV20-1	TRBJ2-3	.	.	TGCAGTGGTGGGGGGGGCACAGGGTTCACAGATACGCAGTATTTT	CSGGGGTGFTDTQYF
TRBV15	TRBJ2-2	few	.	TGTGCCACCGGGACGGACCTGAACACCGGGGAGCTGTTTTTT	CATGTDLNTGELFF
TRBV20-1	TRBJ2-2	many	.	TGCAGTCTACGTAGCGTAGCGTATTCCGGGGAGCTGTTTTTT	CSLRSVAYSGELFF
TRBV4-2	TRBJ2-3	.	TRBD2	TGTGCCAGCAGCCAGGCAGGCGGGGGGGCCGGAGATACGCAGTATTTT	CASSQAGGGAGDTQYF
TRBV20-1	TRBJ2-5	many	.	TGCAGTGCTAGATCCCGGGACTTGAGAGAGACCCAGTACTTC	CSARSRDLRETQYF
TRBV11-3	TRBJ2-7	.	.	TGTGCCAGCAGCACCGAGGGAACGGCCTACGAGCAGTACTTC	CASSTEGTAYEQYF
TRBV2	TRBJ2-1	many	.	TGTGCCAGTATTCCGGGACGCCAAGCGTCTGAGCAGTTCTTC	CASIPGRQASEQFF
TRBV5-1	TRBJ2-1	many	.	TGCGCCAGCAGCTTGGGTGGGAGCAGCTCCTACAATGAGCAGTTCTTC	CASSLGGSSSYNEQFF
TRBV6-1	TRBJ2-5	many	TRBD1	TGTGCCAGCAGTGGGGGGACAGGGGAGACCCAGTACTTC	CASSGGTGETQYF
TRBV3-1	TRBJ1-1	many	.	TGTGCCAGCAGCCAAGGACTGGCTGAAGCTTTCTTT	CASSQGLAEAFF
TRBV5-5	TRBJ2-2	.	.	TGTGCCAGCAGCAGGAGACAGAACACCGGGGAGCTGTTTTTT	CASSRRQNTGELFF
TRBV5-1	TRBJ2-5	many	.	TGCGCCAGCAGCTCAGAGGGATATCGCGGGGAGACCCAGTACTTC	CASSSEGYRGETQYF
TRBV7-2	TRBJ1-1	.	TRBD1	TGTGCCAGCAACAGGGACAGGGGTAACACTGAAGCTTTCTTT	CASNRDRGNTEAFF
TRBV6-6	TRBJ1-2	many	.	TGTGCCAGCAGTATGGGGGTCAACTATGGCTACACCTTC	CASSMGVNYGYTF
TRBV2	TRBJ1-2	few	.	TGTGCCAGCAGTGAAGATAGACCCTCCGGGGGAGGCTACACCTTC	CASSEDRPSGGGYTF
TRBV18	TRBJ2-2	many	.	TGTGCCAGCTCACCTACTTCATCAGGGGCCGGGGAGCTGTTTTTT	CASSPTSSGAGELFF
TRBV11-2	TRBJ2-1	many	.	TGTGCCAGCAGCTTAGTCAAGGACTGGTACAATGAGCAGTTCTTC	CASSLVKDWYNEQFF
TRBV9	TRBJ1-1	many	.	TGTGCCAGCAGCCGTTCTCGGGGCACTGAAGCTTTCTTT	CASSRSRGTEAFF
TRBV6-1	TRBJ1-2	many	TRBD1	TGTGCCAGCAGGAGGGACAGCCAACTATTGGCCGGGGGCTACACCTTC	CASRRDSQLLAGGYTF
TRBV11-2	TRBJ2-2	many	.	TGTGCCAGCAGCTTAGAGAGAGGGTCCGGGGAGCTGTTTTTT	CASSLERGSGELFF
TRBV4-2	TRBJ2-2	few	.	TGTGCCAGCAGCCAAAGTGCCGGGGAGCTGTTTTTT	CASSQSAGELFF
TRBV4-1	TRBJ2-7	.	TRBD2	TGCGCCAGCAGCCAAGAGCTAGCGGGCGAGCAGTACTTC	CASSQELAGEQYF
TRBV6-2/TRBV6-3	TRBJ2-7	many	.	TGTGCCAGCAGTTACCGTGGACCCCGGAAAACCTCCTACGAGCAGTACTTC	CASSYRGPRKTSYEQYF
TRBV4-2	TRBJ2-1	many	TRBD2	TGTGCCAGCAGCCAGGAACCGGGACTAGCGTACAATGAGCAGTTCTTC	CASSQEPGLAYNEQFF
TRBV2	TRBJ1-2	few	.	TGTGCCAGCAGTGATGGAAAACTACTTAACTATGGCTACACCTTC	CASSDGKLLNYGYTF
TRBV20-1	TRBJ2-1	many	.	TGCAGTGCTAGAGACGGCCTTCTGGGTGGTGAGCAGTTCTTC	CSARDGLLGGEQFF
TRBV7-6	TRBJ2-3	many	.	TGTGCCAGCCAATCCTCCACAGATACGCAGTATTTT	CASQSSTDTQYF
TRBV5-1	TRBJ2-7	many	.	TGCGCCAGCAGAGAGGGGTCCTACGAGCAGTACTTC	CASREGSYEQYF
TRBV2	TRBJ2-5	.	.	TGTGCCAGCATCCCGGGGCAAGAGACCCAGTACTTC	CASIPGQETQYF
TRBV20-1	TRBJ2-3	many	.	TGCAGTGCTAGTTCAGCGTCTAGCACAGATACGCAGTATTTT	CSASSASSTDTQYF
TRBV5-1	TRBJ2-7	many	.	TGCGCCAGCAGCCGGGACCCCTCCTACGAGCAGTACTTC	CASSRDPSYEQYF
TRBV6-1	TRBJ2-5	few	.	TGTGCCAGCAAGGAGGAGACCCAGTACTTC	CASKEETQYF
TRBV10-3	TRBJ2-3	few	.	TGTGCCATCAGGAAACACGGGAGCACAGATACGCAGTATTTT	CAIRKHGSTDTQYF
TRBV27	TRBJ2-2	.	TRBD1	TGTGCCAGCAGCTCCCTGGGACAGAAGACCGGGGAGCTGTTTTTT	CASSSLGQKTGELFF